The clone carrying this TCR beta chain was counted at least ten times. TCR alpha and beta CDR3 regions were amplified from RNA using iRepertoire nested multiplex PCR. MiXCR was run by TCRdb on the multiplex PCR reads, yielding one entry per CDR3 protein. The sample yields about 110,000 distinct CDR3 sequences, less than 30% seen once. The sample belongs to a study of glioma-infiltrating T cells. The germline gives CDR1 LNHNV, CDR2 YYDKDF (reference sequence). Trimming took off 4 bases at V and 5 bases at J, with 17 bases between the two ends. The CDR3 loop spans 15 amino acids. The sequence derives from a human donor with low-grade glioma or glioblastoma, undergoing nonglioma brain surgery, or in good health (not recorded which). Sequences were obtained from glioma tissue, nonneoplastic brain tissue, or PBMCs (not recorded which). This chain joins TRBV15 and TRBJ2-5; D might be TRBD2 (5 bases). CDR3 sequence: CATSNRASGWETQYF. Written as DNA, the CDR3 is TGTGCCACCAGCAACCGGGCCAGCGGATGGGAGACCCAGTACTTC.